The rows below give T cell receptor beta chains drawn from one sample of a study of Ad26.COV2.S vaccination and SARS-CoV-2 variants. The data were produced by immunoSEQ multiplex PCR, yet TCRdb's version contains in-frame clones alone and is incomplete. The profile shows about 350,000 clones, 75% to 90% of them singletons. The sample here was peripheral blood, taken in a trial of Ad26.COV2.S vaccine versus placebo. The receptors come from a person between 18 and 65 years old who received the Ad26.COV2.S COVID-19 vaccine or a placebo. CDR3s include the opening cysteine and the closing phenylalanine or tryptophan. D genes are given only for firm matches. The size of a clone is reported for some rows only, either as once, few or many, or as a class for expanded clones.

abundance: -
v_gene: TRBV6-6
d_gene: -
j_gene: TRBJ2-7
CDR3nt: TGTGCCAGCAGTTACCCCCAGGGAGGTCTCGACGAGCAGTACTTC
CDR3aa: CASSYPQGGLDEQYF

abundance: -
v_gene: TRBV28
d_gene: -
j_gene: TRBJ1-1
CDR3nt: TGTGCCAGCAGTTTACCAAAGACGAACACTGAAGCTTTCTTT
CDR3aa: CASSLPKTNTEAFF

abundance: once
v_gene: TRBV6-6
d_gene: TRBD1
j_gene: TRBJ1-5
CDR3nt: TGTGCCAGCAGTTACACAGGGGTTGGGTGGCCCCAGCATTTT
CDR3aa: CASSYTGVGWPQHF

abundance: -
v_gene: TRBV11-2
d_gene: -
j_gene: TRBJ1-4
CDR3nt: TGTGCCAGCAGCTTAGGACGTCTCCTGGCAACTAATGAAAAACTGTTTTTT
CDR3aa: CASSLGRLLATNEKLFF

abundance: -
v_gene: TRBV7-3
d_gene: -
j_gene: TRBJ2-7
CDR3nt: TGTGCCAGCAGCTCTACAGGGACCGAGCAGTACTTC
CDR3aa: CASSSTGTEQYF

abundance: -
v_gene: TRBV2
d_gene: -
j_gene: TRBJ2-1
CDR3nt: TGTGCCAGCAGCCAGGGGGGGACTCGAACCTACAATGAGCAGTTCTTC
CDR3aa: CASSQGGTRTYNEQFF

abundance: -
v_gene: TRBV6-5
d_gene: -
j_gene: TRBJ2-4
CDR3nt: TGTGCCAGTCGAATCGGGACTCCCGGCGAAAACATTCAGTACTTC
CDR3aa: CASRIGTPGENIQYF

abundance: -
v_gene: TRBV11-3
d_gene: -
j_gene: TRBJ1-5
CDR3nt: TGTGCCAGCAGATACAGGGATAGAAGAAGCAATCAGCCCCAGCATTTT
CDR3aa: CASRYRDRRSNQPQHF

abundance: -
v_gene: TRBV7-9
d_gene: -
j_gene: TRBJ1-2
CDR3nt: TGTGCCAGCAGCTTGGCGACGGCGATCCATGGCTACACCTTC
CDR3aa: CASSLATAIHGYTF

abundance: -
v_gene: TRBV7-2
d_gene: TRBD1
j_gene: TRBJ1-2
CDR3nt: TGTGCCAGCAGAAGAGGAGGGACAGCTAACTATGGCTACACCTTC
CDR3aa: CASRRGGTANYGYTF

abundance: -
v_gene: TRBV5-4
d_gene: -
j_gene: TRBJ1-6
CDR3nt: TGTGCCAGCAGCACCGGGACCTTTAATTCACCCCTCCACTTT
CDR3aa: CASSTGTFNSPLHF

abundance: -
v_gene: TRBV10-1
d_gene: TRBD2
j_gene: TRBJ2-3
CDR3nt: TGCGCCAGCAGCAATCTGGGACTAGCGGGGGCAGATACGCAGTATTTT
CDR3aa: CASSNLGLAGADTQYF

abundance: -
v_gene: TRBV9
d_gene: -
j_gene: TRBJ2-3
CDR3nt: TGTGCCAGCGCAGATACGCAGTATTTT
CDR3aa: CASADTQYF

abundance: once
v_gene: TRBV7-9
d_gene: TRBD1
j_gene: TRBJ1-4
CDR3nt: TGTGCCAGCAGCTCCCACAGGGGAAATAATGAAAAACTGTTTTTT
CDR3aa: CASSSHRGNNEKLFF

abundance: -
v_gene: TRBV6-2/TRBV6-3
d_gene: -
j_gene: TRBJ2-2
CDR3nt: TGTGCCAGCAGTTACTCACCCGCGAACACCGGGGAGCTGTTTTTT
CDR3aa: CASSYSPANTGELFF

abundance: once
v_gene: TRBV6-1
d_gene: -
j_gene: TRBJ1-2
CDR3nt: TGTGCCAGCAGTGTAGCACGAGGCTACACCTTC
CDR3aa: CASSVARGYTF

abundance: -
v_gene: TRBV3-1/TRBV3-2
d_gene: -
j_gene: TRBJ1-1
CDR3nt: TGTGCCAGCAGCCAGGACACAGGATTCATGGGGGAAGCTTTCTTT
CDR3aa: CASSQDTGFMGEAFF

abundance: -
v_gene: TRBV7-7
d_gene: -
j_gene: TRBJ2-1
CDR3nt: TGTGCTAGCAGCTTAGCCGACAGCGGTGAGCAGTTCTTC
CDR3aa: CASSLADSGEQFF

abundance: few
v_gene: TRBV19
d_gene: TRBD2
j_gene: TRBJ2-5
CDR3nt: TGTGCCAGTAGTACCTCGGGGGGGCGCCGGGAGACCCAGTACTTC
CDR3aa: CASSTSGGRRETQYF

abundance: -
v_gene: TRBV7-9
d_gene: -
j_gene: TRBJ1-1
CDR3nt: TGTGCCAGCAGCTCCCGGGGTGGGGATAACACTGAAGCTTTCTTT
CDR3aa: CASSSRGGDNTEAFF

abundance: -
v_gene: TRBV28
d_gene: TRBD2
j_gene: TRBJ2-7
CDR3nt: TGTGCCAGCAGTTCCTCGACTAGCTGGGGTGAGAGTTCCTACGAGCAGTACTTC
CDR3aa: CASSSSTSWGESSYEQYF

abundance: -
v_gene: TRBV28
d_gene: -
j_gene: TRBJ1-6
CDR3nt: TGTGCCAGCAGCTCGTTGGGCTCAATTAATTCACCCCTCCACTTT
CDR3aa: CASSSLGSINSPLHF

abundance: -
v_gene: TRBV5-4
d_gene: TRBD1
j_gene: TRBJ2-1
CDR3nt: TGTGCCAGCAGCTTGGGAGGGGGCGATGAGCAGTTCTTC
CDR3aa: CASSLGGGDEQFF

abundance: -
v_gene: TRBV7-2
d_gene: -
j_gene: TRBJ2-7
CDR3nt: TGTGCCAGCAGCTTAGCGGGCATCACCTACGAGCAGTACTTC
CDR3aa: CASSLAGITYEQYF

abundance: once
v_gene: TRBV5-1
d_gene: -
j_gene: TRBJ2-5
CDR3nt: TGCGCCAGCAGCTTGGGCGGGGGCTGGGAGACCCAGTACTTC
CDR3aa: CASSLGGGWETQYF

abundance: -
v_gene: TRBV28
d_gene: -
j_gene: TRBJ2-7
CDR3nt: TGTGCCAGCAGTCCCCCTCTAGTTGCGTCGTCCTACGAGCAGTACTTC
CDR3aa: CASSPPLVASSYEQYF

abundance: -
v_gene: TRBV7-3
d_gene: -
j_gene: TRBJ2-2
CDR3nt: TGTGCCAGCAGCTCTCAGGGTGCGACCGGGGAGCTGTTTTTT
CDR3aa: CASSSQGATGELFF